These 29 T cell receptor beta chains came from one sample sequenced in a study of OX40 agonist ivuxolimab in advanced cancers. The table came from immunoSEQ multiplex PCR; TCRdb's copy has only in-frame clones and leaves some out. This table holds fewer than 65,000 clones, roughly 84% found once. The specimen was CD4+ or CD8+ T cells sorted from blood, collected in a trial of the OX40 agonist ivuxolimab. The source is an adult with an advanced solid tumor such as melanoma, head and neck, liver or kidney cancer.

The rearrangement links TRBV5-1 to TRBJ2-1, with D perhaps matching TRBD1 (5 bases). The CDR3 contains 14 residues. Germline V lookup: CDR1 SGHRS, CDR2 YFSETQ. Trimming removed 1 base from V and 8 bases from J, with 13 bases in between. CDR3 loop: CASSLSRGQDEQFF. The CDR3 DNA follows: TGCGCCAGCAGCTTGAGTAGGGGCCAGGATGAGCAGTTCTTC.

The chain uses TRBV19 and TRBJ2-7, with 14 bases fitting TRBD2. The CDR3 has 18 amino acids. The J segment lost 0 bases and the V segment lost 5 bases, leaving 9 bases of the junction unmatched. CDR1 and CDR2 (germline): LNHDA, SQIVND (reference sequence). The CDR3 DNA sequence: TGTGCCAGTAGTCTCCGTCCGGGACTAGCGGGAGTCTCCTACGAGCAGTACTTC. As protein: CASSLRPGLAGVSYEQYF.

The DNA for the CDR3 is TGCGCCAGCAGCCCGGAGGGGGCGGGTGGCTACACCTTC. It translates to CASSPEGAGGYTF. The rearrangement uses TRBV5-1 and TRBJ1-2, with 7 bases that match TRBD1. The V segment lost 4 bases and the J segment 7 bases; nucleotides outside the gene matches: 7. Germline values: CDR1 SGHRS, CDR2 YFSETQ. This CDR3 comprises 13 residues.

J is TRBJ1-5 and V is TRBV28, with D possibly being TRBD1 (6 bases). The CDR3 has 19 residues. Per germline, CDR1 MDHEN and CDR2 SYDVKM. V lost 5 bases to trimming and J lost 5 bases, with 28 bases between them. CDR3 nucleotides: TGTGCCAGCAGTCCCCGTCGGTTTGGGGGGCCACGTCGTCATCAGCCCCAGCATTTT. As protein: CASSPRRFGGPRRHQPQHF.

The chain links TRBV28 to TRBJ1-2, with TRBD1 matching 12 bases. V lost 2 bases, J lost 3 bases, and 4 bases stayed unmatched. Germline V CDR1 and CDR2: MDHEN, SYDVKM. This CDR3 has 16 amino acids. The CDR3 loop is CASSLAGTGGHYGYTF. The CDR3 nucleotides read TGTGCCAGCAGTTTAGCGGGGACAGGGGGCCACTATGGCTACACCTTC.

In this sample, this clone turned up once. The rearrangement joins TRBV28 to TRBJ2-7, with 9 bases that match TRBD1. J was trimmed by 1 base and V by 1 base; bases with no gene match: 5. The CDR3 contains 16 residues. Germline loops: CDR1 MDHEN, CDR2 SYDVKM. The CDR3 nucleotides are TGTGCCAGCAGTTTATTCCGGGACAGGGTTTCCTACGAGCAGTACTTC. Its translation: CASSLFRDRVSYEQYF.

The chain recombines TRBV25-1 with TRBJ2-5, with TRBD2 matching 8 bases. Germline trimming cut 0 bases from V and 5 bases from J; bases unmatched to any gene: 8. This CDR3 contains 16 residues. Germline V gene sequence: CDR1 MGHDK, CDR2 SYGVNS. Here the CDR3 reads CASSEYAGGGTETQYF. The CDR3 region has the DNA TGTGCCAGCAGTGAATATGCAGGCGGGGGGACGGAGACCCAGTACTTC.

The chain carries TRBV7-9 and TRBJ1-3; D remains unclear. V was pared by 5 bases and J by 0 bases, with 11 bases between. CDR1 is SEHNR, CDR2 FQNEAQ, per germline (reference sequence). The CDR3 is made up of 15 amino acids. The CDR3 is CASSDRGDSGNTIYF. The CDR3 DNA is TGTGCCAGCAGCGACCGGGGAGACTCTGGAAACACCATATATTTT.

The V and J genes are TRBV29-1 and TRBJ2-3; 8 positions agree with TRBD2. CDR3 length equals 14 residues. Per the germline V gene, CDR1 is SQVTM and CDR2 is ANQGSEA. V was clipped by 7 bases and J by 1 base; unmatched bases: 7. The CDR3 here is CSAETGRGTDTQYF. The CDR3 region has the DNA TGCAGCGCCGAAACCGGGAGGGGCACAGATACGCAGTATTTT.

This chain connects TRBV5-8 to TRBJ1-5; 7 bases are shared with TRBD1. The CDR3 has 16 residues. With V trimmed by 4 bases and J by 0 bases, 7 bases remained unmatched. Germline CDR1 reads SGHTS; CDR2 reads YDEGEE. The CDR3 DNA reads as TGTGCCAGCAGCATCCACAGGGGTGGTAGCAATCAGCCCCAGCATTTT. Its translation is CASSIHRGGSNQPQHF.

With regard to this clone: As the CDR3 is not closed by the conserved phenylalanine or tryptophan, this likely results from a read error. The DNA is omitted, as the CDR3 cannot be located on it reliably, and the CDR3 follows TCRdb's listing. This chain connects TRBV6-5 to TRBJ1-5; TRBD1 reflects the table's D call only, with no check against the DNA. Germline assignment: CDR1 MNHEY and CDR2 SVGAGI. The CDR3 is 16 residues long, counting both termini. CDR3 protein: CASSYGPKGSNPIFKG.

The chain joins TRBV11-2 to TRBJ2-4; D uncertain. Germline-derived CDR1 and CDR2 are SGHAT and FQNNGV. V was cut by 5 bases and J by 2 bases, with 10 bases left in between. This CDR3 has 14 amino acids. The CDR3 is CASSRKGTKNIQYF. The CDR3 bases are TGTGCCAGCAGCCGGAAGGGCACCAAAAACATTCAGTACTTC.

The chain employs TRBV5-1 and TRBJ1-5; the D gene is possibly TRBD1 (6 bases). The V and J ends lost 1 base and 3 bases respectively, with 8 bases between them. Germline V CDR1 and CDR2: SGHRS, YFSETQ. The CDR3 has 14 amino acids. The CDR3 DNA follows: TGCGCCAGCAGCTTGTCAGGGGACAATCAGCCCCAGCATTTT. It codes for CASSLSGDNQPQHF.

The V gene is TRBV5-4, the J gene TRBJ2-5; D remains unclear. V was clipped by 5 bases and J by 0 bases, with 11 bases between them. From germline, CDR1 is SGHNT and CDR2 YYREEE (reference sequence). The CDR3 extends over 14 amino acids. CDR3 sequence reads: CASSKDWNQETQYF. DNA of the CDR3: TGTGCCAGCAGTAAAGACTGGAACCAAGAGACCCAGTACTTC. The whole variable domain, filled in from reference TRBV5-4 and TRBJ2-5, reads ETGVTQSPTHLIKTRGQQVTLRCSSQSGHNTVSWYQQALGQGPQFIFQYYREEENGRGNFPPRFSGLQFPNYSSELNVNALELDDSALYLCASSKDWNQETQYFGPGTRLLVL.

The rearrangement links TRBV2 to TRBJ1-4; possibly TRBD1 for D (6 bases). Germline V gene sequence: CDR1 SNHLY, CDR2 FYNNEI. V was trimmed by 5 bases and J by 7 bases, leaving 20 bases between them. The length of the CDR3 is 16 residues. As DNA, the CDR3 is TGTGCCAGCAGTCCGCAGAGGGGGGCAGGCGGTGAAAAACTGTTTTTT. Amino acids: CASSPQRGAGGEKLFF.

This clone came up once. The J gene is TRBJ2-1, the V gene TRBV5-1; a possible D gene is TRBD2 (6 bases). Trimming took 2 bases from V and 2 from J, leaving 14 bases between them. Germline V gene lookup returns CDR1 SGHRS and CDR2 YFSETQ. This CDR3 comprises 16 residues. The CDR3 DNA follows: TGCGCCAGCAGCTTCGAAGGACTAAAAACCTACAATGAGCAGTTCTTC. Residues: CASSFEGLKTYNEQFF. Together with reference TRBV5-1 and TRBJ2-1, the CDR3 gives the full variable domain: KAGVTQTPRYLIKTRGQQVTLSCSPISGHRSVSWYQQTPGQGLQFLFEYFSETQRNKGNFPGRFSGRQFSNSRSEMNVSTLELGDSALYLCASSFEGLKTYNEQFFGPGTRLTVL.

This clone was counted between two and nine times. The chain employs TRBV19 and TRBJ2-7, with 8 bases lining up with TRBD1. V dropped 3 bases and J dropped 2; count of bases not matched to a gene: 0. The germline gives CDR1 LNHDA, CDR2 SQIVND (reference sequence). The CDR3 is 13 amino acids. CDR3 amino acids: CASSMDRAYEQYF. CDR3 nucleotides: TGTGCCAGTAGTATGGACAGGGCCTACGAGCAGTACTTC.

This chain joins TRBV18 and TRBJ1-6; tentative D call: TRBD1 (5 bases). The CDR3 contains 14 residues. Looked up from germline, CDR1 is KGHSH and CDR2 is LQKENI. Trimming left V 2 bases short and J 10 bases short, with 12 bases between. The DNA for the CDR3 is TGTGCCAGCTCACCAGAAGGACAAGGGTCACCCCTCCACTTT. Protein sequence: CASSPEGQGSPLHF. The full variable domain, completed using reference TRBV18 and TRBJ1-6, is NAGVMQNPRHLVRRRGQEARLRCSPMKGHSHVYWYRQLPEEGLKFMVYLQKENIIDESGMPKERFSAEFPKEGPSILRIQQVVRGDSAAYFCASSPEGQGSPLHFGNGTRLTVT.

This rearrangement joins TRBV2 to TRBJ2-3; 7 nucleotides match TRBD1. Germline V lookup: CDR1 SNHLY, CDR2 FYNNEI. CDR3 length: 14 residues. V lost 4 bases, J lost 1 base, and 2 bases stayed unmatched. CDR3 sequence reads: CASSGTGGTDTQYF. In DNA form, the CDR3 reads TGTGCCAGCAGTGGGACAGGTGGCACAGATACGCAGTATTTT.

This clone was seen a few times. CDR3 nucleotides: TGTGCCAGCAGTTATGAGGGGTCAACAACCTACAATGAGCAGTTCTTC. Amino acids: CASSYEGSTTYNEQFF. This chain connects TRBV6-5 to TRBJ2-1; D assignment may be TRBD1 or TRBD2 (5 bases each). Germline V CDR1 and CDR2: MNHEY, SVGAGI. This CDR3 is built from 16 residues. Trimming left V 3 bases short and J 2 bases short, with 14 bases between.

J is TRBJ2-2 and V is TRBV4-2, with 7 bases identical to TRBD2. V trimming: 0 bases; J trimming: 3 bases; junction bases outside the gene matches: 4. The length of the CDR3 is 16 residues. Germline CDR1 is LGHNA and CDR2 is YNFKEQ. CDR3 amino acids: CASSQDWLADTGELFF. The CDR3 DNA reads as TGTGCCAGCAGCCAAGACTGGCTAGCGGACACCGGGGAGCTGTTTTTT.

The chain recombines TRBV30 with TRBJ2-7, with 10 bases matching TRBD1. From germline, CDR1 is GTSNPN and CDR2 SVGIG (reference sequence). CDR3 length equals 14 residues. Losses at the gene ends were 2 bases for V and 3 bases for J; bases not matched to a gene: 4. CDR3 DNA sequence: TGTGCCTGGAGTACTGGACAGGGGGACTACGAGCAGTACTTC. Its translation: CAWSTGQGDYEQYF.

The chain uses TRBV29-1 and TRBJ1-1; D might be TRBD1 (5 bases). Deletions cut 3 bases from V and 3 bases from J, with 8 bases between. The CDR3 sequence is 12 residues long. Per the germline V gene, CDR1 is SQVTM and CDR2 is ANQGSEA. The CDR3 sequence: CSVETAYTEAFF. CDR3 bases: TGCAGCGTTGAGACAGCCTACACTGAAGCTTTCTTT.

This clone has more than one count but fewer than ten. CDR3: CASSYPGQSDTQYF. The CDR3 DNA is TGTGCCAGCAGTTACCCGGGACAGTCAGATACGCAGTATTTT. The genes are TRBV6-6 and TRBJ2-3; TRBD1 aligns across 7 bases. CDR3 length: 14 amino acids. CDR1 is MNHNY and CDR2 is SVGAGI in the germline V gene (reference sequence). V trimming: 2 bases; J trimming: 4 bases; junction bases outside the gene matches: 3.

The chain links TRBV19 to TRBJ2-3; possible D gene TRBD1, 5 bases. This CDR3 comprises 16 residues. Germline V lookup: CDR1 LNHDA, CDR2 SQIVND (reference sequence). V was cut by 8 bases and J by 0 bases, with 18 bases left in between. Written as DNA, the CDR3 is TGTGCCAGTTCCCGGCAGGGTGCTCCTAGCACAGATACGCAGTATTTT. It translates to CASSRQGAPSTDTQYF.

This rearrangement joins TRBV7-9 to TRBJ1-4; a possible D gene is TRBD1 (5 bases). The CDR3 is made up of 14 amino acids. Trimming pared 6 bases from V and 7 bases from J, leaving 15 bases between. Germline CDR1 is SEHNR and CDR2 is FQNEAQ (reference sequence). The chain's CDR3 is CASSLAGTGEKLFF. In DNA form, the CDR3 reads TGTGCCAGCAGTCTTGCGGGGACCGGTGAAAAACTGTTTTTT.

This chain joins TRBV12-2 and TRBJ2-3; TRBD2 is the table's D call, not checked against the DNA. TRBV12-2 is tagged as a pseudogene. CDR3 length equals 16 residues. The CDR3: CASRLGLAGAVDTQYF. In nucleotides, the CDR3 is TGTGCAAGTCGCTTAGGACTAGCGGGAGCAGTAGATACGCAGTATTTT.

The V call is TRBV28, the J call TRBJ2-5; D possibly matches TRBD1 or TRBD2 (5 bases each). This CDR3 comprises 14 residues. Trimming pared 6 bases from V and 1 base from J, leaving 12 bases between. Germline V gene lookup returns CDR1 MDHEN and CDR2 SYDVKM. The DNA of the CDR3 is TGTGCCAGCAGGCAATCCGGGGCCCAAGAGACCCAGTACTTC. It encodes CASRQSGAQETQYF.

This CDR3 reads CASSKGLAGMYNEQFF. In nucleotides, the CDR3 is TGCGCCAGCAGCAAGGGCCTAGCGGGAATGTACAATGAGCAGTTCTTC. This rearrangement joins TRBV5-1 to TRBJ2-1; 9 nucleotides align to TRBD2. The CDR3 covers 16 residues. Germline values: CDR1 SGHRS, CDR2 YFSETQ. V shed 4 bases, J shed 4 bases, and the junction held 9 bases outside the gene matches.